These 21 T cell receptor beta chains originate from one sample sequenced in a study of blood T cells in healthy people across ages. Next came a second PCR, run for about 6 to 12 cycles, which used a sample-barcoded 5' primer along with a J-beta primer mix. MiXCR, run by TCRdb on the 5' RACE reads, gives a single entry per CDR3 protein. The top ten hold under 4.5% of the sample, which has some 560,000 distinct CDR3 sequences, about 27% seen once. Separately, the same data were catalogued under a study of T cells of mothers and their children.

Sample: blood. Receptors originate from a boy aged 2-9 years in good health.

The chain recombines TRBV12-3 or TRBV12-4 with TRBJ2-1; tentatively, D is TRBD2 (5 bases). This CDR3 has 16 residues. V lost 1 base to trimming and J lost 8 bases, with 18 bases between them. This CDR3 reads CASSLVRSGPWDEQFF. The DNA for the CDR3 is TGTGCCAGCAGTTTAGTCCGGAGCGGACCTTGGGATGAGCAGTTCTTC.

The chain is built from TRBV18 and TRBJ2-4, with D possibly TRBD2 on 5 matching bases. The CDR3 is 14 amino acids. V was pared by 1 base and J by 2 bases, with 6 bases between. Germline CDR1 KGHSH, CDR2 LQKENI. The CDR3 nucleotides are TGTGCCAGCTCACCACGCGGGCCCAAAAACATTCAGTACTTC. It is translated as CASSPRGPKNIQYF.

V gene TRBV28 combines with J gene TRBJ2-1; TRBD2 aligns across 10 bases. The CDR3 totals 16 residues. Germline trimming cut 1 base from V and 10 bases from J; bases unmatched to any gene: 10. CDR1 and CDR2 (germline): MDHEN, SYDVKM. Here the CDR3 DNA reads TGTGCCAGCAGTTTATTACTAGCGGGAAGGGCGGGGGAGCAGTTCTTC. Encoded protein: CASSLLLAGRAGEQFF.

There are a few counts of this clonotype. The chain has TRBV7-9 and TRBJ1-1; weak D call: TRBD1 (5 bases). The CDR3 is made up of 12 amino acids. Trimming pared 6 bases from V and 12 bases from J, leaving 17 bases between. Germline V gene sequence: CDR1 SEHNR, CDR2 FQNEAQ (reference sequence). The CDR3 protein is CASRPMGERPFF. The CDR3 DNA sequence: TGTGCCAGCAGGCCGATGGGGGAGCGGCCTTTCTTT.

This clonotype has more than one count but fewer than ten. This chain connects TRBV9 to TRBJ2-3, with TRBD1 matching 8 bases. Trimming cost V 4 bases and J 1 base; bases outside gene matches: 5. Germline CDR1 is SGDLS and CDR2 is YYNGEE. The CDR3 spans 15 residues. The CDR3 region is CASSSRDRRTDTQYF. CDR3 in DNA: TGTGCCAGCAGCTCCCGGGACAGGCGCACAGATACGCAGTATTTT.

The J gene is TRBJ2-7, the V gene TRBV7-2, with 10 bases lining up with TRBD2. The CDR3 has 15 amino acids. V lost 5 bases, J lost 3 bases, and 7 bases stayed unmatched. Germline values: CDR1 SGHTA, CDR2 FQGNSA. Here the CDR3 DNA reads TGTGCCAGCAGCCCCCTAGCGGGAGTTTTCTACGAGCAGTACTTC. Residues: CASSPLAGVFYEQYF. The entire variable domain, with the rest obtained from reference TRBV7-2 and TRBJ2-7, is as follows: GAGVSQSPSNKVTEKGKDVELRCDPISGHTALYWYRQSLGQGLEFLIYFQGNSAPDKSGLPSDRFSAERTGGSVSTLTIQRTQQEDSAVYLCASSPLAGVFYEQYFGPGTRLTVT.

The V gene is TRBV18, the J gene TRBJ2-2; 8 nucleotides line up with TRBD2. There are 18 residues in the CDR3. From germline, CDR1 is KGHSH and CDR2 LQKENI. The ends lost 4 bases at V and 0 bases at J; junction bases unmatched: 10. The CDR3: CASSLLFSGGTNTGELFF. In DNA, the CDR3 is TGTGCCAGCTCACTCCTCTTCTCGGGGGGGACGAACACCGGGGAGCTGTTTTTT.

This chain connects TRBV7-3 to TRBJ2-3; D tentatively fits TRBD1 or TRBD2 (6 bases each). This CDR3 is 15 amino acids long. Germline V gives CDR1 SGHTA, CDR2 FQGTGA. With 4 bases removed from V and 0 bases from J, the gap between germline ends came to 11 bases. The CDR3 DNA reads as TGTGCCAGCAGCTGGCAGGGGACTAGCACAGATACGCAGTATTTT. Amino acids: CASSWQGTSTDTQYF.

The rearrangement links TRBV7-2 to TRBJ2-3; 7 positions match TRBD2. CDR1 is SGHTA, CDR2 FQGNSA, per germline. Trimming took 1 base from V and 5 from J; bases not matched to a gene: 3. The CDR3 length is 14 residues. CDR3 protein: CASSLDGGGDTQYF. The DNA of the CDR3 is TGTGCCAGCAGCTTAGACGGCGGGGGAGATACGCAGTATTTT.

The genes are TRBV7-2 and TRBJ2-3; D remains unclear. CDR3 size: 14 residues. Germline CDR1 is SGHTA and CDR2 is FQGNSA. The ends were cut back, 0 bases at V and 6 bases at J, with 10 bases in the middle. The CDR3 loop reads CASSLAARRDTQYF. The CDR3, as DNA: TGTGCCAGCAGCTTAGCCGCCCGGCGGGATACGCAGTATTTT.

This chain uses TRBV7-3 with TRBJ2-1; D possibly corresponds to TRBD2 (5 bases). Trimming stripped 2 bases from V and 0 bases from J, with 8 bases between. CDR1 SGHTA and CDR2 FQGTGA come from the germline V gene. The CDR3 runs to 15 residues. The CDR3: CASSLHGDSYNEQFF. The DNA for the CDR3 is TGTGCCAGCAGCTTACACGGGGACTCCTACAATGAGCAGTTCTTC.

This chain links TRBV2 with TRBJ1-4; TRBD1 agrees at 9 bases. Germline lookup yields CDR1 SNHLY and CDR2 FYNNEI. The CDR3 runs 12 residues. V lost 4 bases, J lost 13 bases, and 4 bases stayed unmatched. CDR3 DNA sequence: TGTGCCAGCAGTGTGGACAGGGGTGGACTGTTTTTT. This gives the protein CASSVDRGGLFF.

This clonotype was seen a few times. The chain employs TRBV2 and TRBJ2-1; weak D call: TRBD2 (5 bases). V lost 8 bases, J lost 3 bases, and 8 bases lay in between. CDR3 size: 12 residues. Per germline, CDR1 SNHLY and CDR2 FYNNEI. The DNA for the CDR3 is TGTGCCAGCGGACTCTACTACAATGAGCAGTTCTTC. Translation: CASGLYYNEQFF.

The table lists this clonotype with many counts. J is TRBJ1-2 and V is TRBV12-3 or TRBV12-4; D gene ambiguous. V gave up 3 bases and J gave up 2 bases, with 7 bases separating them. The CDR3 loop spans 13 amino acids. CDR3 sequence: CASSFGRNYGYTF. For the CDR3, the DNA is TGTGCCAGCAGTTTTGGCAGAAACTATGGCTACACCTTC.

The V call is TRBV7-2, the J call TRBJ1-3, with D possibly matching TRBD1 (5 bases). CDR3 size: 16 residues. Between the trimmed V and J ends, which lost 5 bases and 0 bases, there was a span of 14 bases. The germline V gene has CDR1 SGHTA and CDR2 FQGNSA. The CDR3 DNA reads as TGTGCCAGCAGCCCCGGGGGGGTTACCTCTGGAAACACCATATATTTT. Protein product: CASSPGGVTSGNTIYF.

This clonotype was counted between two and nine times. This chain uses TRBV10-3 with TRBJ1-2, with D possibly TRBD1 on 5 matching bases. The germline V gene encodes CDR1 ENHRY and CDR2 SYGVKD. The CDR3 has 12 residues. V was cut by 10 bases and J by 6 bases, with 15 bases left in between. The CDR3 loop is CATTGTGHGYTF. The DNA of the CDR3 is TGTGCCACGACCGGGACCGGGCATGGCTACACCTTC.

V and J are TRBV2 and TRBJ1-2; D is perhaps TRBD1 (5 bases). Trimming stripped 6 bases from V and 12 bases from J, with 14 bases between. CDR1 SNHLY and CDR2 FYNNEI come from the germline V gene. The CDR3 runs to 11 residues. CDR3 coding DNA: TGTGCCAGCAGAGAGCCCGGGACTCACACCTTC. This sequence encodes CASREPGTHTF.

This sequence joins TRBV10-1 and TRBJ2-7, with D perhaps TRBD2 (6 bases). Matching the DNA end better, TRBJ2-1 makes the J call doubtful. There are 18 residues in the CDR3. In germline, CDR1 is WNHNN, CDR2 SYGVQD (reference sequence). The CDR3: CASSPGLVWEVLYNEQFF. CDR3 sequence (DNA): TGCGCCAGCAGTCCCGGACTTGTCTGGGAGGTCCTCTACAATGAGCAGTTCTTC.

The chain combines TRBV20-1 with TRBJ2-7, with 8 bases lining up with TRBD2. Germline values: CDR1 DFQATT, CDR2 SNEGSKA (reference sequence). Unmatched junction bases numbered 12, after V lost 5 bases and J lost 3 bases. This CDR3 spans 15 amino acids. CDR3 sequence: CSALPTSEPFYEQYF. The CDR3, as DNA: TGCAGTGCTCTCCCGACTAGCGAACCTTTCTACGAGCAGTACTTC.

This clonotype was detected a few times. The V gene is TRBV29-1, the J gene TRBJ2-2; D is uncertain. Germline assignment: CDR1 SQVTM and CDR2 ANQGSEA. The CDR3 loop spans 12 amino acids. V lost 6 bases and J 4 bases, leaving 9 bases between the germline ends. CDR3 nucleotides: TGCAGCGTAGGCCCGAGCACCGGGGAGCTGTTTTTT. This codes for CSVGPSTGELFF.

The chain carries TRBV7-2 and TRBJ1-6; 8 bases fit TRBD1. The CDR3 has 17 residues. V lost 1 base to trimming and J lost 10 bases; unmatched junction nucleotides: 12. The germline CDR1 and CDR2 sequences are SGHTA and FQGNSA. The CDR3 sequence is CASSLVQRQGSESPLHF. Written as DNA, the CDR3 is TGTGCCAGCAGCTTAGTTCAGAGACAGGGGTCGGAATCACCCCTCCACTTT.